The next 29 T cell receptor beta chains were all read from a single sample in a study of blood T cell repertoires in COVID-19. Here immunoSEQ multiplex PCR was the method, and the copy in TCRdb shows in-frame clones only, minus some. The data hold 200,000 to 300,000 clones, with approximately 86% observed a single time. Input material: peripheral blood. The receptors shown here come from a young man with active or convalescent COVID-19.

The chain employs TRBV25-1 and TRBJ1-2, with D uncertain. The CDR3 has 13 amino acids. Looked up from germline, CDR1 is MGHDK and CDR2 is SYGVNS. Deletions cut 4 bases from V and 7 bases from J, with 13 bases between. CDR3 protein: CASSVSEEVGYTF. For the CDR3, the DNA is TGTGCCAGCAGTGTCTCGGAGGAGGTTGGCTACACCTTC.

The J gene is TRBJ2-1, the V gene TRBV19, with TRBD2 as a possible D gene (6 bases). Germline loops: CDR1 LNHDA, CDR2 SQIVND (reference sequence). The V end was cut by 4 bases, the J end by 3 bases, with 7 bases between. This CDR3 is built from 13 residues. CDR3 DNA sequence: TGTGCCAGTAGTAGCGGGGTCTACAATGAGCAGTTCTTC. It is translated as CASSSGVYNEQFF.

V and J are TRBV4-1 and TRBJ2-1, with TRBD1 identical over 8 bases. J was trimmed by 0 bases and V by 6 bases; bases with no gene match: 4. The CDR3 contains 15 residues. CDR1 MGHRA and CDR2 YSYEKL come from the germline V gene. The CDR3 DNA reads TGCGCCAGCAGGCCAACAGGGGGCTCCTACAATGAGCAGTTCTTC. It encodes CASRPTGGSYNEQFF.

V and J are TRBV27 and TRBJ1-1, with 9 bases matching TRBD1. CDR3 length: 18 amino acids. V lost 3 bases to trimming and J lost 0 bases; unmatched junction nucleotides: 11. Germline V gene sequence: CDR1 MNHEY, CDR2 SMNVEV (reference sequence). CDR3 region: CASSFLRQGVPMNTEAFF. In DNA form, the CDR3 reads TGTGCCAGCAGTTTTTTACGACAGGGGGTTCCCATGAACACTGAAGCTTTCTTT.

The genes are TRBV6-2 or TRBV6-3 and TRBJ2-5; 13 bases line up with TRBD2. This CDR3 is built from 16 residues. Germline V lookup: CDR1 MNHEY, CDR2 SVGEGT. Unmatched junction bases numbered 6, after V lost 5 bases and J lost 3 bases. The CDR3 loop reads CASSPGLAGVEETQYF. For the CDR3, the DNA is TGTGCCAGCAGTCCAGGACTAGCGGGGGTAGAAGAGACCCAGTACTTC.

The V gene is TRBV6-2 or TRBV6-3, the J gene TRBJ2-7, with 7 positions matching TRBD2. Germline CDR1 MNHEY, CDR2 SVGEGT. V was pared by 4 bases and J by 7 bases, with 13 bases of the junction left unmatched. The CDR3 runs to 15 residues. The CDR3 DNA follows: TGTGCCAGCAGTTTTTTAGCGGGCAGCTTCGGGGAGCAGTACTTC. Translation gives CASSFLAGSFGEQYF.

The chain joins TRBV7-9 to TRBJ1-2; D ambiguous. V gave up 2 bases and J gave up 2 bases, with 6 bases separating them. Germline assignment: CDR1 SEHNR and CDR2 FQNEAQ (reference sequence). CDR3 length: 13 residues. CDR3 sequence reads: CASSLNMNYGYTF. The CDR3 DNA reads as TGTGCCAGCAGCTTAAACATGAACTATGGCTACACCTTC.

The V call is TRBV2, the J call TRBJ2-3; the match to TRBD2 covers 10 bases. CDR1 is SNHLY, CDR2 FYNNEI, per germline. V lost 6 bases and J lost 5; bases outside the gene matches: 8. The CDR3 totals 15 residues. The CDR3 DNA follows: TGTGCCAGCAGAAACCTAGCGGGGGAGGAAGATACGCAGTATTTT. It translates to CASRNLAGEEDTQYF.

This clone occurred a few times. The V call is TRBV7-9, the J call TRBJ2-7; 8 bases line up with TRBD2. The V segment lost 2 bases and the J segment 2 bases; nucleotides outside the gene matches: 5. The CDR3 length is 15 residues. The germline CDR1 and CDR2 sequences are SEHNR and FQNEAQ (reference sequence). The chain's CDR3 is CASSLSGGIAYEQYF. The CDR3 DNA reads TGTGCCAGCAGCTTAAGCGGGGGCATAGCCTACGAGCAGTACTTC.

The CDR3 coding sequence is TGTGCCAGCAGCTTGAGGGCAGGGGGTCCCCCCCGGGAGCTGTTTTTT. Amino acid sequence: CASSLRAGGPPRELFF. The chain links TRBV5-5 to TRBJ2-2; TRBD1 matches at 7 bases. CDR3 length equals 16 residues. After removal of 1 base from V and 9 bases from J, the junction contained 12 bases not matched to a gene. The germline gives CDR1 SGHKS, CDR2 YYEKEE (reference sequence).

This chain uses TRBV27 with TRBJ2-2, with TRBD2 matching over 13 bases. This CDR3 has 18 amino acids. V lost 6 bases, J lost 6 bases, and 13 bases stayed unmatched. Germline assignment: CDR1 MNHEY and CDR2 SMNVEV (reference sequence). The DNA of the CDR3 is TGTGCCAGCAGAACCTCCGGACTAGCGGGGGTCTTGGCCGGGGAGCTGTTTTTT. Its protein product is CASRTSGLAGVLAGELFF.

Notes on this clone: Other nucleotide sequences in the sample specify the same CDR3. The rearrangement uses TRBV12-3 or TRBV12-4 and TRBJ2-7, with 7 nucleotides matching TRBD1. The CDR3 is made up of 12 amino acids. V shed 8 bases, J shed 1 base, and the junction held 2 bases outside the gene matches. For the CDR3, the DNA is TGTGCCAGCGGCAGGGGGTCCTACGAGCAGTACTTC. Translating it yields CASGRGSYEQYF.

The chain joins TRBV5-6 to TRBJ2-1; 8 bases align to TRBD2. CDR1 and CDR2 from the germline V gene are SGHDT and YYEEEE. The CDR3 is made up of 18 amino acids. The ends lost 2 bases at V and 2 bases at J; junction bases unmatched: 12. The CDR3: CASSFVVSGGNTYNEQFF. The CDR3 DNA reads TGTGCCAGCAGCTTTGTGGTGAGCGGGGGCAATACCTACAATGAGCAGTTCTTC.

This chain uses TRBV9 with TRBJ1-1; tentative D call: TRBD1 (6 bases). Germline CDR1 and CDR2: SGDLS and YYNGEE. The CDR3 has 14 amino acids. Trimming cost V 4 bases and J 3 bases, with 13 bases left between them. The CDR3 loop reads CASSLVAGDTEAFF. The CDR3 DNA reads TGTGCCAGCAGCCTAGTCGCAGGGGACACTGAAGCTTTCTTT.

V is TRBV4-2 and J is TRBJ1-5, with a weak D call TRBD1 (5 bases). The CDR3 extends over 15 amino acids. The germline V gene encodes CDR1 LGHNA and CDR2 YNFKEQ. The ends were cut back, 1 base at V and 4 bases at J, with 11 bases in the middle. CDR3 sequence: CASSQVVAGNQPQHF. DNA for the CDR3: TGTGCCAGCAGCCAAGTTGTGGCAGGGAATCAGCCCCAGCATTTT.

The chain links TRBV5-8 to TRBJ2-3; TRBD1 agrees at 8 bases. V was clipped by 4 bases and J by 2 bases; unmatched bases: 12. Germline CDR1 is SGHTS and CDR2 is YDEGEE. The length of the CDR3 is 17 residues. CDR3 coding DNA: TGTGCCAGCAGCCCCCGCGCTGGACAGGGTTACACAGATACGCAGTATTTT. Translated: CASSPRAGQGYTDTQYF.

CDR3: CASSLSYLGLAVDTQYF. The CDR3 DNA sequence: TGCGCCAGCAGCTTGTCATACCTCGGACTAGCCGTGGATACGCAGTATTTT. The gene calls are TRBV5-1 and TRBJ2-3, with 8 bases aligning to TRBD2. The J segment lost 6 bases and the V segment lost 1 base, leaving 13 bases of the junction unmatched. CDR1 is SGHRS, CDR2 YFSETQ, per germline. There are 17 residues in the CDR3.

V and J are TRBV6-1 and TRBJ1-1; 7 nucleotides agree with TRBD1. The germline CDR1 and CDR2 sequences are MNHNS and SASEGT. Trimming removed 3 bases from V and 4 bases from J; junction bases left unmatched: 5. CDR3 size: 14 residues. The CDR3 here is CASSDRNRGTEAFF. The DNA of the CDR3 is TGTGCCAGCAGTGATCGGAACAGGGGCACTGAAGCTTTCTTT.

CDR3 DNA: TGTGCCAGCAGTTTTACAGGCTACAACACTGAAGCTTTCTTT. Its translation is CASSFTGYNTEAFF. The chain couples TRBV5-8 to TRBJ1-1, with D possibly matching TRBD1 (5 bases). CDR3 length: 14 residues. Germline CDR1 SGHTS, CDR2 YDEGEE. Trimming removed 5 bases at V and 2 bases at J, with 13 bases between.

The genes are TRBV12-3 or TRBV12-4 and TRBJ1-1; 8 bases align to TRBD1. The trim removed 4 bases at V and 4 bases at J, leaving 2 bases unmatched. The CDR3 extends over 13 amino acids. DNA for the CDR3: TGTGCCAGCAGTTCCGGACAGGGCACTGAAGCTTTCTTT. Translated, it gives CASSSGQGTEAFF.

CDR3: CASSGQGVRLFF. Written as DNA, the CDR3 is TGTGCCAGCAGCGGCCAGGGTGTACGACTGTTTTTT. The J gene is TRBJ1-4, the V gene TRBV9; D possibly corresponds to TRBD1 (5 bases). V was shortened by 3 bases and J by 13 bases, with 13 bases between the two germline ends. The CDR3 runs 12 residues. Germline V gene lookup returns CDR1 SGDLS and CDR2 YYNGEE.

The chain combines TRBV4-3 with TRBJ2-1, with unresolved D. CDR1 and CDR2 from the germline V gene are LGHNA and YSLEER. Trimming pared 1 base from V and 2 bases from J, leaving 9 bases between. The CDR3 totals 15 residues. The CDR3 DNA reads TGCGCCAGCAGCCAAGTTAACAGTCCCTACAATGAGCAGTTCTTC. It encodes CASSQVNSPYNEQFF.

The J gene is TRBJ2-7, the V gene TRBV2; D unresolved. The CDR3 covers 11 residues. Germline values: CDR1 SNHLY, CDR2 FYNNEI. V lost 7 bases and J lost 3, with 7 bases in between. The DNA of the CDR3 is TGTGCCAGCACCGGAGTCTACGAGCAGTACTTC. Translating it yields CASTGVYEQYF.

The rearrangement joins TRBV9 to TRBJ2-3; 9 bases align to TRBD2. The J segment lost 6 bases and the V segment lost 3 bases, leaving 5 bases of the junction unmatched. CDR3 length equals 14 residues. The germline V gene encodes CDR1 SGDLS and CDR2 YYNGEE. The CDR3 loop is CASSEAGGADTQYF. The DNA of the CDR3 is TGTGCCAGCAGCGAAGCGGGGGGTGCGGATACGCAGTATTTT.

This clone was recorded once. V usage is TRBV18 and J usage is TRBJ1-4; D gene uncertain. This CDR3 contains 14 residues. Germline V gene sequence: CDR1 KGHSH, CDR2 LQKENI. Trimming took 2 bases from V and 6 from J, leaving 10 bases between them. The CDR3 DNA sequence: TGTGCCAGCTCACCATCAAGAACGGATGAAAAACTGTTTTTT. It codes for CASSPSRTDEKLFF.

J is TRBJ2-7 and V is TRBV5-6; maybe TRBD1 (5 bases). This CDR3 comprises 13 residues. Between the trimmed V and J ends, which lost 0 bases and 2 bases, there was a span of 6 bases. Germline loops: CDR1 SGHDT, CDR2 YYEEEE. In DNA form, the CDR3 reads TGTGCCAGCAGCTTGGACAGGACCTACGAGCAGTACTTC. Translated: CASSLDRTYEQYF.

The J gene is TRBJ2-5, the V gene TRBV11-2; TRBD2 matches 8 bases. V dropped 1 base and J dropped 0; count of bases not matched to a gene: 4. Per germline, CDR1 SGHAT and CDR2 FQNNGV. The CDR3 spans 16 residues. The CDR3 DNA sequence: TGTGCCAGCAGCTTAGGCGAGCGGGGGTACCAAGAGACCCAGTACTTC. This sequence encodes CASSLGERGYQETQYF.

J is TRBJ2-1 and V is TRBV30, with 8 bases lining up with TRBD2. V lost 3 bases to trimming and J lost 3 bases; unmatched junction nucleotides: 10. CDR1 is GTSNPN, CDR2 SVGIG, per germline (reference sequence). This CDR3 comprises 16 residues. CDR3 region: CAWSTPGGAGYNEQFF. The CDR3 nucleotides read TGTGCCTGGAGCACCCCGGGGGGGGCGGGCTACAATGAGCAGTTCTTC. The full variable domain, with the rest looked up from reference TRBV30 and TRBJ2-1, is SQTIHQWPATLVQPVGSPLSLECTVEGTSNPNLYWYRQAAGRGLQLLFYSVGIGQISSEVPQNLSASRPQDRQFILSSKKLLLSDSGFYLCAWSTPGGAGYNEQFFGPGTRLTVL.

V is TRBV2 and J is TRBJ2-1, with 13 bases aligning to TRBD2. Germline V lookup: CDR1 SNHLY, CDR2 FYNNEI. The CDR3 is 16 residues long. V gave up 2 bases and J gave up 3 bases; unmatched junction bases: 1. The CDR3 loop is CASSERTSGGYNEQFF. As DNA, the CDR3 is TGTGCCAGCAGTGAAAGGACTAGCGGGGGCTACAATGAGCAGTTCTTC. Combining the CDR3 with reference TRBV2 and TRBJ2-1 gives the whole variable domain EPEVTQTPSHQVTQMGQEVILRCVPISNHLYFYWYRQILGQKVEFLVSFYNNEISEKSEIFDDQFSVERPDGSNFTLKIRSTKLEDSAMYFCASSERTSGGYNEQFFGPGTRLTVL.